This TCR beta chain was recorded in a study of T cell changes during pregnancy in multiple sclerosis. CDR1 is GTSNPN, CDR2 SVGIG, per germline (reference sequence). Unmatched junction bases numbered 5, after V lost 3 bases and J lost 4 bases. The CDR3 spans 14 residues. Produced via immunoSEQ multiplex PCR; TCRdb's table is partial and in-frame only. The table lists about 110,000 clones, 85% to 95% of them singletons. This sequence joins TRBV30 and TRBJ2-1; 8 bases are a match to TRBD2. The starting material was peripheral blood, obtained after pregnancy. The clonotype comes from a female donor with multiple sclerosis, enrolled in a pregnancy study. As DNA, the CDR3 is TGTGCCTGGAGGCGTCTAGCGGGTTACAATGAGCAGTTCTTC. Translation gives CAWRRLAGYNEQFF.